The clone carrying this TCR beta chain appeared a single time. Its antigen is as yet unknown. The CDR3 sequence is 12 residues long. The V and J ends lost 4 bases and 2 bases respectively, with 4 bases between them. The V gene's germline CDR1 is MGHRA and CDR2 YSYEKL. This entry belongs to a study of shared clonotypes between healthy human individuals. Overall study findings and caveats: Rarefaction indicated that sorted-subset sequencing remained incomplete although depth was large. The diversity represented, both genetic and in exposure history, was limited by few donors. Estimated richness values were generally larger in naive subsets than in memory subsets.

Clones were sequenced by immunoSEQ multiplex PCR, and TCRdb holds only the in-frame ones, with some missing. This sample has some 1.5 million clones; roughly 96% occur once, and the top ten carry over 1%. This clonotype was sampled from a man aged 25 to 40 in good health. The chain employs TRBV4-1 and TRBJ2-3; D remains unclear. Source material: naive CD4+ T cells sorted from blood. Regarding subset: CD45RA+ positively selected. The CDR3 DNA sequence: TGCGCCAGCAGCCCCCCCACAGATACGCAGTATTTT. Translated, it gives CASSPPTDTQYF.